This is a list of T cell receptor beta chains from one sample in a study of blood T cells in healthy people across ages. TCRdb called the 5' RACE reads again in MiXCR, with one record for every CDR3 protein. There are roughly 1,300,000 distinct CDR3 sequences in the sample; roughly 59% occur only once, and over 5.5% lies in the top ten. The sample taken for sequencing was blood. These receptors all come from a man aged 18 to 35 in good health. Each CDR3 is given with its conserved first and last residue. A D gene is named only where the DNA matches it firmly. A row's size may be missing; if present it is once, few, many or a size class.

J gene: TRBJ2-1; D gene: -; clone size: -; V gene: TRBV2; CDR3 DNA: TGTGCCAGCGGGGCCCTACCAGTTTCCTACAATGAGCAGTTCTTC; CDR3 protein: CASGALPVSYNEQFF
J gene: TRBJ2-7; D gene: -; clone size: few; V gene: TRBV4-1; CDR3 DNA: TGCGCCAGCAGCAGGTCAGACTACTCCTACGAGCAGTACTTC; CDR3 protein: CASSRSDYSYEQYF
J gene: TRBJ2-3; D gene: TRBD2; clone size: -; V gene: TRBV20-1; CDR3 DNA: TGCAGTGCCATAAGGACTAGCGGGAGGATAAATACGCAGTATTTT; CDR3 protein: CSAIRTSGRINTQYF
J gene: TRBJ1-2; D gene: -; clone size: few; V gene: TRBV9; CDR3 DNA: TGTGCCAGCAGCGGGGGAGGCCGCCACACCTTC; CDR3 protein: CASSGGGRHTF
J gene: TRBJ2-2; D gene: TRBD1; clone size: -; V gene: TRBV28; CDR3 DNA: TGTGCCAGCAGCCCCCGGGACAGGGGCACCGGGGAGCTGTTTTTT; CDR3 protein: CASSPRDRGTGELFF
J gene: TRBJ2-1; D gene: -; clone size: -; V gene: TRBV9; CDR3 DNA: TGTGCCAGCAGCTTACAGACAGAAGAGTTCTCCTACAATGAGCAGTTCTTC; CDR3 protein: CASSLQTEEFSYNEQFF
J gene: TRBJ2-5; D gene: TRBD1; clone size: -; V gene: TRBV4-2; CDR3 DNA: TGTGCCAGCACCCCCACGACAGGGTTACGGGAGACCCAGTACTTC; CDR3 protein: CASTPTTGLRETQYF
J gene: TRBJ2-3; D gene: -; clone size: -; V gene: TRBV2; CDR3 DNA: TGTGCCAGCGCACTAGGTGCAGATACGCAGTATTTT; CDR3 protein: CASALGADTQYF
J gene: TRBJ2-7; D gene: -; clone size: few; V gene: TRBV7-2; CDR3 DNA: TGTGCCAGCAGCCTCCCCCCAGGGGACACCTACGAGCAGTACTTC; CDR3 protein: CASSLPPGDTYEQYF
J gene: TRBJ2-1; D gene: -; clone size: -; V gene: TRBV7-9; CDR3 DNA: TGTGCCAGCAGCTTAGCAGCATATGAGCAGTTCTTC; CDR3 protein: CASSLAAYEQFF
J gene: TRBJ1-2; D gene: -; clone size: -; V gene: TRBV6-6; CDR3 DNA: TGTGCCAGCAGTTACTTGGCAGGAGGTGGAGTGTATGGCTACACCTTC; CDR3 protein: CASSYLAGGGVYGYTF
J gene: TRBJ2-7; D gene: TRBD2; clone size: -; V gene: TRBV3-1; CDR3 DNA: TGTGCCAGCAGCCAAGAACCGTGGCTAGCGGGAGGGCCAGGGTACGAGCAGTACTTC; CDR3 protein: CASSQEPWLAGGPGYEQYF
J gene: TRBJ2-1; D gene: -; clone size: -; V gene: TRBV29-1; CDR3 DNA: TGCAGCGTCGAAGCCGCAACTTTTGGGACGGACGCGCCGTGGTTCTACAATGAGCAGTTCTTC; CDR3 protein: CSVEAATFGTDAPWFYNEQFF
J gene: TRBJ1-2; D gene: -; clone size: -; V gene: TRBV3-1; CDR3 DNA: TGTGCCAGCAGCGCCCGGAGGGGGAACTATGGCTACACCTTC; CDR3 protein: CASSARRGNYGYTF
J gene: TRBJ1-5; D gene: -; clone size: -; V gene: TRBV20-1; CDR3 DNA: TGCAGTGCTGCCGAGGCCAGAATCAATCAGCCCCAGCATTTT; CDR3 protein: CSAAEARINQPQHF
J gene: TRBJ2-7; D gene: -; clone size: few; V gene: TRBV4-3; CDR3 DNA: TGCGCCAGCAGCCAATCCTCTCGGAACTTCTACGAGCAGTACTTC; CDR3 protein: CASSQSSRNFYEQYF
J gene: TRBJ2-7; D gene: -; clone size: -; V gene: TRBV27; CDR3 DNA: TGTGCCAGCAGTATAGCCGGGACGGTAGCCTACGAGCAGTACTTC; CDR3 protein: CASSIAGTVAYEQYF
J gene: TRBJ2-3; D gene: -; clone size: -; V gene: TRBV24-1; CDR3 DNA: TGTGCCACCAGTGATTTGCGGGGAGATGCGCAGTATTTT; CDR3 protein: CATSDLRGDAQYF
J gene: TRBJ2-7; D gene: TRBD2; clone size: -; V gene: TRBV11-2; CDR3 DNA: TGTGCCAGCAGTTATGGTCGCGGGAGGCCCCCAAGAGACCCGTACTTC; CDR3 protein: CASSYGRGRPPRDPYF
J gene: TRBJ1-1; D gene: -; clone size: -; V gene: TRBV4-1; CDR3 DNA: TGCGCCAGCAGCCAATCGAGAGTCAGGGGCATGAACACTGAAGCTTTCTTT; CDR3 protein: CASSQSRVRGMNTEAFF
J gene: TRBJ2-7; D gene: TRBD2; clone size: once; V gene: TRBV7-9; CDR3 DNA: TGTGCCAGCAGCTTAGAGTGGGCTAGCGGGTACAATGAGCAGTACTTC; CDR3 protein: CASSLEWASGYNEQYF
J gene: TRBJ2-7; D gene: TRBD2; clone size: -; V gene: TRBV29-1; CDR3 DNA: TGCAGCGTTGTCTTACTAGCGGGGCACAATGAGCAGTACTTC; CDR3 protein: CSVVLLAGHNEQYF
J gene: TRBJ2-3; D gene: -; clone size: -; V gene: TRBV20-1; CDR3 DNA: TGCAGTGCTAGACCCCTTGGGAGTGCAGATACGCAGTATTTT; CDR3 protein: CSARPLGSADTQYF
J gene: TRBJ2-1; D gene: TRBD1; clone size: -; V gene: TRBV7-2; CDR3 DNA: TGTGCCAGCAGCTTGAGCAGCAGGGACAGTAAAAATGAGCAGTTCTTC; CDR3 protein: CASSLSSRDSKNEQFF
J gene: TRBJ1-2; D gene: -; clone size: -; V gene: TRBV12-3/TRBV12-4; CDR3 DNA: TGTGCCAGCAGTTTAGATACTCAACCCCGGTATGGCTACACCTTC; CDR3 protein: CASSLDTQPRYGYTF
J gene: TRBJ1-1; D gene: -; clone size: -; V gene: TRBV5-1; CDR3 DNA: TGCACCAGCAGCTTGGCCGACAGTTCTGAGGAAGCTTTCTTT; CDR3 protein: CTSSLADSSEEAFF
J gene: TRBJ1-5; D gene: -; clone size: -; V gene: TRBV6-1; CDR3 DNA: TGTGCCAGCAGTGCTGGGGATAGCAATCAGCCCCAGCATTTT; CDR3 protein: CASSAGDSNQPQHF
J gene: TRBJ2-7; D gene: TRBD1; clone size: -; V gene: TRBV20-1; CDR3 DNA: TGCAGTGCTAGAGGAGAAACAGGGGCGGACTACGAGCAGTACTTC; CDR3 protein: CSARGETGADYEQYF